These 23 T cell receptor beta chains share one sample of origin, sequenced in a study of shared clonotypes between healthy human individuals. Generated by immunoSEQ multiplex PCR, the TCRdb table keeps only in-frame clones and is missing some. The table lists about 340,000 clones, roughly 80% of them singletons, with more than 9% in the top ten. The sequenced sample was memory CD4+ T cells sorted from blood. Stated subset: CD45RA-negative fraction. These receptors all come from a man in his thirties or forties in good health.

This clone occurred a few times. The chain joins TRBV5-6 to TRBJ2-3, with TRBD1 matching over 9 bases. The CDR3 runs to 15 residues. The ends lost 4 bases at V and 5 bases at J; junction bases unmatched: 8. Germline CDR1 reads SGHDT; CDR2 reads YYEEEE. The CDR3 protein is CASSPDRGRVDTQYF. CDR3 DNA: TGTGCCAGCAGCCCGGACAGGGGCCGGGTAGATACGCAGTATTTT.

This chain joins TRBV29-1 and TRBJ2-3, with TRBD2 identical over 9 bases. CDR1 is SQVTM and CDR2 is ANQGSEA in the germline V gene. The CDR3 spans 12 residues. V was pared by 4 bases and J by 7 bases, with 3 bases of the junction left unmatched. CDR3 DNA sequence: TGCAGCGTTGTGCTAGCGGGAAATACGCAGTATTTT. Translating gives CSVVLAGNTQYF.

This clone was found a few times. The chain joins TRBV18 to TRBJ2-7; 13 bases line up with TRBD2. CDR3 length equals 17 residues. CDR1 is KGHSH, CDR2 LQKENI, per germline. J lost 2 bases, V lost 1 base, and 5 bases had no gene match. DNA of the CDR3: TGTGCCAGCTCACCACAGGGACTAGCGGGAACAGCCTACGAGCAGTACTTC. Translated, it gives CASSPQGLAGTAYEQYF.

The rearrangement joins TRBV11-2 to TRBJ1-1; D call uncertain. The V gene lost 5 bases and the J gene lost 2 bases, with 3 bases spanning the gap. The CDR3 sequence is 11 residues long. Germline CDR1 reads SGHAT; CDR2 reads FQNNGV. The CDR3 reads CASSVNTEAFF. As DNA, the CDR3 is TGTGCCAGCAGCGTAAACACTGAAGCTTTCTTT.

Of note for this clone: In the same sample, other DNA sequences code for this CDR3. The chain joins TRBV5-6 to TRBJ2-7, with 11 bases aligning to TRBD2. The CDR3 length is 15 residues. CDR1 and CDR2 from the germline V gene are SGHDT and YYEEEE. The V gene end was trimmed by 4 bases and the J gene end by 0 bases; junction bases not matched to a gene: 3. CDR3 protein: CASSKGLADSYEQYF. CDR3 nucleotide sequence: TGTGCCAGCAGCAAGGGACTAGCGGACTCCTACGAGCAGTACTTC.

This clone was counted a single time. The gene calls are TRBV6-1 and TRBJ2-1; perhaps D is TRBD1 or TRBD2 (5 bases each). V was trimmed by 0 bases and J by 12 bases, leaving 12 bases between them. The germline gives CDR1 MNHNS, CDR2 SASEGT. This CDR3 is 13 amino acids long. The CDR3 sequence: CASSEAGGLAQFF. DNA for the CDR3: TGTGCCAGCAGTGAAGCTGGGGGTCTGGCGCAGTTCTTC.

The V gene is TRBV27, the J gene TRBJ2-7; the D is unclear. Trimming took 7 bases from V and 8 from J, leaving 27 bases between them. CDR1 is MNHEY, CDR2 SMNVEV, per germline (reference sequence). This CDR3 is 16 amino acids long. The CDR3 nucleotides are TGTGCCAGCAAAGATTTCAGCGCCGTCCTCCATGGCAAGCAGTACTTC. Translation gives CASKDFSAVLHGKQYF.

The sample holds one count of this clone. The chain carries TRBV28 and TRBJ2-3; D is undetermined. The length of the CDR3 is 11 residues. Germline lookup yields CDR1 MDHEN and CDR2 SYDVKM. V lost 5 bases, J lost 5 bases, and 5 bases lay in between. The CDR3 reads CASSDLDTQYF. DNA for the CDR3: TGTGCCAGCAGTGACTTAGATACGCAGTATTTT. Together with reference TRBV28 and TRBJ2-3, the CDR3 gives the full variable domain: DVKVTQSSRYLVKRTGEKVFLECVQDMDHENMFWYRQDPGLGLRLIYFSYDVKMKEKGDIPEGYSVSREKKERFSLILESASTNQTSMYLCASSDLDTQYFGPGTRLTVL.

The V call is TRBV29-1, the J call TRBJ1-1; D not certain. Germline-derived CDR1 and CDR2 are SQVTM and ANQGSEA. The V end lost 4 bases, the J end lost 4 bases, and 13 bases lay between the germline ends. The CDR3 loop spans 13 amino acids. The CDR3 is CSVVRASGTEAFF. CDR3 in DNA: TGCAGCGTTGTAAGGGCCTCGGGCACTGAAGCTTTCTTT. Full variable domain (outside the CDR3, taken from reference TRBV29-1 and TRBJ1-1): SAVISQKPSRDICQRGTSLTIQCQVDSQVTMMFWYRQQPGQSLTLIATANQGSEATYESGFVIDKFPISRPNLTFSTLTVSNMSPEDSSIYLCSVVRASGTEAFFGQGTRLTVV.

This clone was picked up a small number of times. The CDR3 region is CASSQRQVPTEAFF. The CDR3 coding sequence is TGTGCCAGCAGCCAAAGACAGGTTCCCACTGAAGCTTTCTTT. V and J are TRBV7-2 and TRBJ1-1, with D possibly TRBD1 on 6 matching bases. The CDR3 has 14 residues. Trimming pared 5 bases from V and 4 bases from J, leaving 14 bases between. Germline values: CDR1 SGHTA, CDR2 FQGNSA.

The rearrangement joins TRBV9 to TRBJ2-1; 7 nucleotides match TRBD1. The CDR3 has 19 amino acids. Germline CDR1 reads SGDLS; CDR2 reads YYNGEE. The V gene end was trimmed by 3 bases and the J gene end by 3 bases; junction bases not matched to a gene: 18. The CDR3 protein is CASSGDPEYSDRVYNEQFF. CDR3 in DNA: TGTGCCAGCAGCGGAGACCCCGAGTATAGTGACAGGGTCTACAATGAGCAGTTCTTC.

The chain links TRBV9 to TRBJ2-1, with 7 bases identical to TRBD2. Germline CDR1 SGDLS, CDR2 YYNGEE. The CDR3 is 16 amino acids. Germline trimming cut 0 bases from V and 4 bases from J; bases unmatched to any gene: 7. The CDR3: CASSVAGLAVYNEQFF. The CDR3 coding sequence is TGTGCCAGCAGCGTAGCCGGGCTAGCGGTTTACAATGAGCAGTTCTTC.

The CDR3: CASSLALAGTEAFF. In DNA form, the CDR3 reads TGCGCCAGCAGCTTGGCCTTAGCAGGGACTGAAGCTTTCTTT. The gene calls are TRBV5-1 and TRBJ1-1; tentatively, D is TRBD1 (5 bases). The CDR3 is 14 residues long. Trimming removed 0 bases from V and 5 bases from J, with 11 bases in between. Germline V gene sequence: CDR1 SGHRS, CDR2 YFSETQ.

The CDR3 loop is CASSYGGLAGGTLQYF. The CDR3 nucleotides are TGTGCCAGCAGTTACGGGGGACTAGCGGGAGGGACCCTGCAGTATTTT. V gene TRBV6-5 combines with J gene TRBJ2-3; 16 bases line up with TRBD2. Germline loops: CDR1 MNHEY, CDR2 SVGAGI. After removal of 2 bases from V and 11 bases from J, the junction contained 7 bases not matched to a gene. CDR3 length: 16 amino acids.

The genes are TRBV14 and TRBJ2-1; 7 bases align to TRBD2. With 4 bases clipped from V and 1 base from J, the junction kept 1 base outside the gene matches. Looked up from germline, CDR1 is SGHDN and CDR2 is FVKESK. The CDR3 is made up of 14 amino acids. DNA of the CDR3: TGTGCCAGCAGCCCGGGAGGTTCCTACAATGAGCAGTTCTTC. It codes for CASSPGGSYNEQFF.

V gene TRBV10-3 combines with J gene TRBJ2-5, with D hard to call. V dropped 4 bases and J dropped 5 bases, with 8 bases sitting between them. CDR3 size: 12 residues. CDR1 and CDR2 from the germline V gene are ENHRY and SYGVKD. CDR3 loop: CAISAFGETQYF. The CDR3 bases are TGTGCCATCAGTGCTTTCGGGGAGACCCAGTACTTC.

The rearrangement links TRBV25-1 to TRBJ2-1; TRBD1 matches 10 bases. Germline lookup yields CDR1 MGHDK and CDR2 SYGVNS. Trimming took 4 bases from V and 2 from J; bases not matched to a gene: 8. The CDR3 loop spans 17 amino acids. For the CDR3, the DNA is TGTGCCAGCAGTGGAGACAGGGGGCTCAGCCCCTACAATGAGCAGTTCTTC. The encoded protein is CASSGDRGLSPYNEQFF.

Concerning this clone itself: The same CDR3 arises from other DNA sequences in this sample as well. This chain connects TRBV28 to TRBJ2-2; a weak D match, TRBD1 (6 bases). CDR1 is MDHEN, CDR2 SYDVKM, per germline. The CDR3 contains 15 residues. V lost 8 bases and J 0 bases, leaving 13 bases between the germline ends. The CDR3 sequence is CASRGHLANTGELFF. In DNA, the CDR3 is TGTGCCAGCCGGGGACACCTCGCGAACACCGGGGAGCTGTTTTTT.

This clone was recorded a few times. The same CDR3 can be traced to other DNA sequences in this sample. The chain couples TRBV7-9 to TRBJ2-7, with D hard to call. The CDR3 is 12 amino acids. Trimming took off 3 bases at V and 1 base at J, with 4 bases between the two ends. Germline loops: CDR1 SEHNR, CDR2 FQNEAQ (reference sequence). CDR3 nucleotide sequence: TGTGCCAGCAGCTTCTCGTCCTACGAGCAGTACTTC. It codes for CASSFSSYEQYF.

The rearrangement uses TRBV4-3 and TRBJ2-7; 7 bases are a match to TRBD1. CDR3 size: 14 residues. Germline CDR1 reads LGHNA; CDR2 reads YSLEER. V lost 3 bases and J lost 3; bases outside the gene matches: 5. The CDR3 region has the DNA TGCGCCAGCAGCCAGGGGGACAGAAACTACGAGCAGTACTTC. It encodes CASSQGDRNYEQYF.

The V gene is TRBV18, the J gene TRBJ1-4; D remains ambiguous. This CDR3 comprises 13 residues. CDR1 and CDR2 from the germline V gene are KGHSH and LQKENI. Trimming stripped 3 bases from V and 9 bases from J, with 11 bases between. CDR3 region: CASSPTREQKLFF. In DNA form, the CDR3 reads TGTGCCAGCTCACCTACCCGCGAGCAAAAACTGTTTTTT.

This chain connects TRBV29-1 to TRBJ2-2; D uncertain. This CDR3 contains 13 residues. V dropped 6 bases and J dropped 0 bases, with 8 bases sitting between them. Germline CDR1 and CDR2: SQVTM and ANQGSEA. The CDR3 nucleotides are TGCAGCGTCTTCGATCCGAACACCGGGGAGCTGTTTTTT. It specifies CSVFDPNTGELFF.

This clone was found many times. This chain links TRBV5-1 with TRBJ2-1, with TRBD2 matching over 14 bases. CDR1 is SGHRS and CDR2 is YFSETQ in the germline V gene. This CDR3 has 19 residues. The junction had 12 bases not matched to a gene; V was cut back by 4 bases and J by 3 bases. The CDR3 spells CASSPGLAGAVGYYNEQFF. The DNA of the CDR3 is TGCGCCAGCAGCCCGGGACTAGCGGGAGCGGTAGGATACTACAATGAGCAGTTCTTC.